The 16 T cell receptor beta chains below were found in one sample sequenced in a study of T cell responses to AZD1222 COVID-19 vaccine. TCRdb's copy holds only in-frame clones and misses some; the assay was immunoSEQ multiplex PCR. The table lists about 160,000 clones, approximately 88% of them singletons. Sample: peripheral blood, taken 28 days after the second AZD1222 dose. The source of these receptors is an adult who received the AZD1222 COVID-19 vaccine.

V and J are TRBV7-3 and TRBJ2-1; 10 positions agree with TRBD2. V lost 8 bases and J lost 2; bases outside the gene matches: 9. Per germline, CDR1 SGHTA and CDR2 FQGTGA. This CDR3 is 16 amino acids long. The CDR3 sequence: CASSSSGGKTYNEQFF. The CDR3 DNA is TGTGCCAGCTCCAGTAGCGGGGGGAAGACCTACAATGAGCAGTTCTTC.

The V call is TRBV12-5, the J call TRBJ2-3; 13 bases line up with TRBD2. With V trimmed by 1 base and J by 3 bases, 4 bases remained unmatched. Germline V gives CDR1 LGHNT, CDR2 FRNRAP. The CDR3 has 17 amino acids. This chain's CDR3 is CASGLGRTSGGTDTQYF. CDR3 DNA: TGTGCTAGTGGTTTGGGCAGGACTAGCGGGGGTACAGATACGCAGTATTTT.

The chain uses TRBV7-3 and TRBJ2-1; 8 nucleotides match TRBD2. Looked up from germline, CDR1 is SGHTA and CDR2 is FQGTGA. J lost 1 base, V lost 5 bases, and 7 bases had no gene match. This CDR3 contains 16 residues. CDR3 in amino acids: CASSQNSGASYNEQFF. The DNA of the CDR3 is TGTGCCAGCAGCCAAAATAGCGGGGCATCCTACAATGAGCAGTTCTTC.

J is TRBJ1-1 and V is TRBV5-4, with 9 bases lining up with TRBD1. CDR3 length: 16 amino acids. CDR1 and CDR2 (germline): SGHNT, YYREEE (reference sequence). Losses at the gene ends were 4 bases for V and 5 bases for J; bases not matched to a gene: 12. Here the CDR3 DNA reads TGTGCCAGCAGCGCACAAGCCGGGACAGGGTATACTGAAGCTTTCTTT. This gives the protein CASSAQAGTGYTEAFF.

The rearrangement uses TRBV5-1 and TRBJ2-3, with 9 nucleotides matching TRBD2. Per the germline V gene, CDR1 is SGHRS and CDR2 is YFSETQ. This CDR3 comprises 17 residues. V dropped 0 bases and J dropped 1; count of bases not matched to a gene: 6. CDR3 protein: CASSLAAGGLGTDTQYF. The DNA for the CDR3 is TGCGCCAGCAGCTTGGCGGCGGGGGGGCTTGGCACAGATACGCAGTATTTT.

CDR3 sequence reads: CASRKGFSGFYEQYF. The CDR3 DNA reads TGTGCCAGCCGGAAGGGGTTTAGCGGGTTCTACGAGCAGTACTTC. The chain is built from TRBV11-2 and TRBJ2-7; TRBD2 matches 7 bases. V gave up 8 bases and J gave up 3 bases; unmatched junction bases: 13. The germline V gene has CDR1 SGHAT and CDR2 FQNNGV. The CDR3 is 15 amino acids.

CDR3: CASSPLDRGWDTDTQYF. CDR3 in DNA: TGTGCCAGCAGCCCACTAGACAGGGGTTGGGACACAGATACGCAGTATTTT. This chain connects TRBV7-8 to TRBJ2-3, with 8 bases aligning to TRBD1. Germline loops: CDR1 SGHVS, CDR2 FQNEAQ. V lost 5 bases, J lost 2 bases, and 12 bases stayed unmatched. The CDR3 has 17 amino acids. Full variable domain (rest looked up from reference TRBV7-8 and TRBJ2-3): GAGVSQSPRYKVAKRGQDVALRCDPISGHVSLFWYQQALGQGPEFLTYFQNEAQLDKSGLPSDRFFAERPEGSVSTLKIQRTQQEDSAVYLCASSPLDRGWDTDTQYFGPGTRLTVL.

The CDR3 protein is CASRRDRSTDTQYF. CDR3 sequence (DNA): TGTGCCAGCAGGCGGGACAGGAGCACAGATACGCAGTATTTT. The V gene is TRBV5-6, the J gene TRBJ2-3; 8 positions agree with TRBD1. V was clipped by 5 bases and J by 0 bases; unmatched bases: 2. The CDR3 runs to 14 residues. The germline CDR1 and CDR2 sequences are SGHDT and YYEEEE.

This clone appeared once. The V gene is TRBV12-3 or TRBV12-4, the J gene TRBJ2-3; D uncertain. The ends were cut back, 6 bases at V and 1 base at J, with 8 bases in the middle. The length of the CDR3 is 13 residues. Here the CDR3 DNA reads TGTGCCAGCAGGGGTGACGGCACAGATACGCAGTATTTT. Translated, it gives CASRGDGTDTQYF.

This clone was picked up one time. Other DNA sequences from this sample encode an identical CDR3 as well. The chain employs TRBV9 and TRBJ1-1, with D unclear. Germline loops: CDR1 SGDLS, CDR2 YYNGEE. Trimming took off 0 bases at V and 0 bases at J, with 3 bases between the two ends. The CDR3 runs 13 residues. This CDR3 is CASSVDLNTEAFF. Written as DNA, the CDR3 is TGTGCCAGCAGCGTAGATCTGAACACTGAAGCTTTCTTT.

V and J are TRBV30 and TRBJ1-1; maybe TRBD1 (5 bases). The CDR3 has 13 amino acids. The V gene's germline CDR1 is GTSNPN and CDR2 SVGIG (reference sequence). V was clipped by 1 base and J by 1 base, with 7 bases between them. For the CDR3, the DNA is TGTGCCTGGAGTGCCGGGGGGAACACTGAAGCTTTCTTT. It encodes CAWSAGGNTEAFF. Looking up the rest from reference TRBV30 and TRBJ1-1 gives the full variable domain: SQTIHQWPATLVQPVGSPLSLECTVEGTSNPNLYWYRQAAGRGLQLLFYSVGIGQISSEVPQNLSASRPQDRQFILSSKKLLLSDSGFYLCAWSAGGNTEAFFGQGTRLTVV.

This chain connects TRBV27 to TRBJ1-1; no reliable D call. The CDR3 extends over 14 amino acids. V lost 3 bases to trimming and J lost 5 bases, with 13 bases between them. Germline V lookup: CDR1 MNHEY, CDR2 SMNVEV (reference sequence). CDR3 DNA sequence: TGTGCCAGCAGTTTTTTGGGGATAGGAACTGAAGCTTTCTTT. Translated: CASSFLGIGTEAFF.

This clone showed up many times. Other DNA sequences of this sample code for an identical CDR3. This chain joins TRBV20-1 and TRBJ1-2; D remains ambiguous. CDR1 and CDR2 (germline): DFQATT, SNEGSKA (reference sequence). V was pared by 0 bases and J by 4 bases, with 3 bases between. The CDR3 has 11 residues. The CDR3 bases are TGCAGTGCTAGAGACAGCTATGGCTACACCTTC. Translation: CSARDSYGYTF.

The rearrangement uses TRBV13 and TRBJ1-2; D might be TRBD1 (5 bases). V was pared by 2 bases and J by 2 bases, with 21 bases between. The CDR3 loop spans 18 amino acids. The germline V gene encodes CDR1 PRHDT and CDR2 FYEKMQ (reference sequence). The CDR3 spells CASSLLQGNWGENYGYTF. In DNA, the CDR3 is TGTGCCAGCAGCTTACTTCAGGGTAACTGGGGGGAGAACTATGGCTACACCTTC.

This chain joins TRBV30 and TRBJ1-1; D may be TRBD1 (5 bases). Trimming took 3 bases from V and 4 from J, leaving 18 bases between them. CDR1 GTSNPN and CDR2 SVGIG come from the germline V gene (reference sequence). The CDR3 has 15 residues. CDR3 sequence reads: CAWSRNGRQGTEAFF. CDR3 DNA sequence: TGTGCCTGGAGCAGAAACGGACGGCAGGGCACTGAAGCTTTCTTT.

The rearrangement uses TRBV29-1 and TRBJ2-5; TRBD2 agrees at 7 bases. V lost 3 bases to trimming and J lost 7 bases; unmatched junction nucleotides: 26. Per germline, CDR1 SQVTM and CDR2 ANQGSEA. The CDR3 has 19 residues. As DNA, the CDR3 is TGCAGCGTTGATCGGCGGGGGAGGGGTTCCGGAGTCTCAAGATGGACCCAGTACTTC. Protein sequence: CSVDRRGRGSGVSRWTQYF.